This T cell receptor (beta chain) is from a study of metastatic and nonmetastatic thyroid tumors. No treatment had been given to any patient before thyroid surgery. The CDR3 length is 12 residues. Germline CDR1 is DFQATT and CDR2 is SNEGSKA (reference sequence). With 3 bases removed from V and 4 bases from J, the gap between germline ends came to 9 bases. TCRdb re-called the PCR reads through MiXCR. This sample has around 25,000 clones, with approximately 24% found just once. The source of this sequence is a female donor with papillary thyroid cancer or a benign thyroid nodule (not recorded which). Some clones in this sample may be carry-over from other donors' samples. The rearrangement links TRBV20-1 to TRBJ1-2; no clear D. Sample: blood. The DNA for the CDR3 is TGCAGTGCTAGTCGGGCGGTCTATGGCTACACCTTC. Protein sequence: CSASRAVYGYTF.